The 13 T cell receptor beta chains in this list originate from one sample, sequenced in a study of OX40 agonist ivuxolimab in advanced cancers. The table came from immunoSEQ multiplex PCR; TCRdb's copy has only in-frame clones and leaves some out. The sample carries some 62,000 clones, about 91% recorded once. The sequencing here drew on CD4+ or CD8+ T cells sorted from blood, taken in a trial of the OX40 agonist ivuxolimab. These receptors all come from an adult with an advanced solid tumor such as melanoma, head and neck, liver or kidney cancer.

CDR3 in amino acids: CASGTGGNEQFF. CDR3 DNA: TGTGCCAGTGGGACAGGGGGGAATGAGCAGTTCTTC. The chain has TRBV19 and TRBJ2-1; TRBD1 matches at 11 bases. V shed 8 bases, J shed 7 bases, and the junction held 1 base outside the gene matches. The CDR3 loop spans 12 amino acids. Germline loops: CDR1 LNHDA, CDR2 SQIVND (reference sequence).

This chain connects TRBV29-1 to TRBJ1-2; D may be TRBD1 (6 bases). Germline V gene lookup returns CDR1 SQVTM and CDR2 ANQGSEA. V was pared by 7 bases and J by 7 bases, with 13 bases between. The CDR3 sequence is 11 residues long. CDR3 nucleotides: TGCAGCGCCCCAGGGGCGGGTGGCTACACCTTC. The encoded protein is CSAPGAGGYTF.

The V and J genes are TRBV5-6 and TRBJ1-3, with 7 nucleotides matching TRBD1. CDR1 SGHDT and CDR2 YYEEEE come from the germline V gene. The J segment lost 2 bases and the V segment lost 2 bases, leaving 4 bases of the junction unmatched. The CDR3 totals 15 residues. The CDR3 is CASSFLDRAGNTIYF. The CDR3 DNA sequence: TGTGCCAGCAGCTTCCTCGACAGGGCTGGAAACACCATATATTTT.

The chain is built from TRBV23-1 and TRBJ1-1; D call uncertain. TRBV23-1 is an open reading frame whose function is uncertain. Trimming removed 0 bases at V and 8 bases at J, with 10 bases between. The CDR3 consists of 13 residues. The CDR3 DNA reads TGCGCCAGCAGTCAATCAGGACGTCCAGAAGCTTTCTTT. This sequence encodes CASSQSGRPEAFF.

The chain links TRBV7-9 to TRBJ2-5; tentative D call: TRBD1 (6 bases). Trimming took off 4 bases at V and 2 bases at J, with 11 bases between the two ends. CDR1 is SEHNR, CDR2 FQNEAQ, per germline (reference sequence). The length of the CDR3 is 14 residues. Here the CDR3 reads CASSSPTGQETQYF. In nucleotides, the CDR3 is TGTGCCAGCAGCTCCCCGACAGGACAAGAGACCCAGTACTTC.

This chain connects TRBV29-1 to TRBJ1-2; 9 positions agree with TRBD1. The CDR3 runs 13 residues. The V and J ends lost 5 bases and 6 bases, in that order; junction bases with no gene match: 7. The germline gives CDR1 SQVTM, CDR2 ANQGSEA. The CDR3 loop reads CSVKPGQGDGYTF. The CDR3, as DNA: TGCAGCGTTAAACCGGGACAGGGTGATGGCTACACCTTC.

The chain recombines TRBV7-2 with TRBJ2-7, with 9 nucleotides matching TRBD1. Germline CDR1 and CDR2: SGHTA and FQGNSA. The CDR3 covers 13 residues. V lost 10 bases, J lost 5 bases, and 9 bases stayed unmatched. CDR3 in amino acids: CATLGTGSHEQYF. The CDR3 region has the DNA TGTGCCACCCTAGGGACAGGGTCTCACGAGCAGTACTTC.

The chain couples TRBV9 to TRBJ2-2, with 9 bases that match TRBD2. V shed 4 bases, J shed 7 bases, and the junction held 5 bases outside the gene matches. This CDR3 is built from 14 residues. Germline CDR1 reads SGDLS; CDR2 reads YYNGEE. CDR3 sequence: CASSLGLAHGELFF. DNA of the CDR3: TGTGCCAGCAGCCTCGGACTAGCGCACGGGGAGCTGTTTTTT.

This chain uses TRBV27 with TRBJ1-1, with TRBD1 identical over 8 bases. This CDR3 spans 14 amino acids. Germline loops: CDR1 MNHEY, CDR2 SMNVEV (reference sequence). V shed 6 bases and J 1 base; nucleotides not matched to a gene: 4. The CDR3 protein is CASRTGGGNTEAFF. The CDR3 DNA reads as TGTGCCAGCAGAACAGGGGGGGGGAACACTGAAGCTTTCTTT.

This chain uses TRBV7-8 with TRBJ1-3; D is ambiguous. Trimming left V 5 bases short and J 0 bases short, with 8 bases between. CDR3 length: 14 amino acids. The germline CDR1 and CDR2 sequences are SGHVS and FQNEAQ. CDR3 region: CASSPLSSGNTIYF. CDR3 sequence (DNA): TGTGCCAGCAGCCCCTTATCCTCTGGAAACACCATATATTTT. Drawing the rest from reference TRBV7-8 and TRBJ1-3, the complete variable domain is GAGVSQSPRYKVAKRGQDVALRCDPISGHVSLFWYQQALGQGPEFLTYFQNEAQLDKSGLPSDRFFAERPEGSVSTLKIQRTQQEDSAVYLCASSPLSSGNTIYFGEGSWLTVV.

The J gene is TRBJ2-1, the V gene TRBV19, with TRBD1 matching 7 bases. Unmatched junction bases numbered 7, after V lost 3 bases and J lost 2 bases. The CDR3 is made up of 16 amino acids. CDR1 is LNHDA and CDR2 is SQIVND in the germline V gene (reference sequence). CDR3 nucleotide sequence: TGTGCCAGTAGTATTGGGGCCGGGACAGCCTACAATGAGCAGTTCTTC. Translating gives CASSIGAGTAYNEQFF. The full variable domain, in which reference TRBV19 and TRBJ2-1 provide the parts outside the CDR3, is DGGITQSPKYLFRKEGQNVTLSCEQNLNHDAMYWYRQDPGQGLRLIYYSQIVNDFQKGDIAEGYSVSREKKESFPLTVTSAQKNPTAFYLCASSIGAGTAYNEQFFGPGTRLTVL.

The chain uses TRBV7-6 and TRBJ2-7; TRBD2 matches at 11 bases. There are 15 residues in the CDR3. V lost 5 bases to trimming and J lost 7 bases; unmatched junction nucleotides: 10. In germline, CDR1 is SGHVS, CDR2 FNYEAQ. The CDR3 loop reads CASSPKLAGGEEQYF. DNA of the CDR3: TGTGCCAGCAGCCCCAAGCTAGCGGGAGGTGAAGAGCAGTACTTC.

The V gene is TRBV29-1, the J gene TRBJ1-4, with a tentative D call TRBD1 (6 bases). The CDR3 length is 12 residues. Germline V gene sequence: CDR1 SQVTM, CDR2 ANQGSEA. The V gene lost 7 bases and the J gene lost 12 bases, with 18 bases spanning the gap. The CDR3 nucleotides are TGCAGCGCCGTTGTAGCACAGGGAGAACTGTTTTTT. It translates to CSAVVAQGELFF.